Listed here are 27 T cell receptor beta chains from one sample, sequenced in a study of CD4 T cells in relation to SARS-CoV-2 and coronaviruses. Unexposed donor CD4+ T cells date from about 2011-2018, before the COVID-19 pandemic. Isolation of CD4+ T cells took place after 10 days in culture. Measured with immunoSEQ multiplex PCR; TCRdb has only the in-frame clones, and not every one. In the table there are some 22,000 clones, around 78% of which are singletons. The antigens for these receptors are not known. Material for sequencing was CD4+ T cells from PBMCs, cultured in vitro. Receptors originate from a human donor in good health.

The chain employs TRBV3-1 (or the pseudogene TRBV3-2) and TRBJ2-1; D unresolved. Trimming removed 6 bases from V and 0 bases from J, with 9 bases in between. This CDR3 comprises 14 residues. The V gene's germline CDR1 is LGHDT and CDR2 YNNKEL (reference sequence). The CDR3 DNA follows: TGTGCCAGCAGACATAGTTACTCCTACAATGAGCAGTTCTTC. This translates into CASRHSYSYNEQFF.

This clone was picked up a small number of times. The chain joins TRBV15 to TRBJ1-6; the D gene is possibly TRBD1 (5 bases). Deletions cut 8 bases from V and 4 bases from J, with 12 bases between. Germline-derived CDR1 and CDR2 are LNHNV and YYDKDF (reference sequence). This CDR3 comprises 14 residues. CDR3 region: CATSTVLYNSPLHF. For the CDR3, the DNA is TGTGCCACCTCGACAGTACTTTATAATTCACCCCTCCACTTT.

The CDR3 region has the DNA TGCAGTGCTAGTCAAGGGGGTCCCTCCAATCAGCCCCAGCATTTT. It translates to CSASQGGPSNQPQHF. The chain uses TRBV20-1 and TRBJ1-5; possibly TRBD1 for D (6 bases). The CDR3 sequence is 15 residues long. The V gene's germline CDR1 is DFQATT and CDR2 SNEGSKA (reference sequence). V lost 3 bases, J lost 3 bases, and 15 bases lay in between.

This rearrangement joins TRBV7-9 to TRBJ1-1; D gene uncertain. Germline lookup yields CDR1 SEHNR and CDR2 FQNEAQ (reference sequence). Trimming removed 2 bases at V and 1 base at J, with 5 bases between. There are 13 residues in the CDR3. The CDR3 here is CASSLSGNTEAFF. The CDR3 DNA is TGTGCCAGCAGCTTATCAGGGAACACTGAAGCTTTCTTT.

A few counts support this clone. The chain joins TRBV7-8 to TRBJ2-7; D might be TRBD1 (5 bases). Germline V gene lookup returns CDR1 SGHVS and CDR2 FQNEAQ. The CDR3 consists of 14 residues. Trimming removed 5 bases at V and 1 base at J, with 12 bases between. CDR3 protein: CASSPGSSSYEQYF. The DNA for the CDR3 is TGTGCCAGCAGCCCAGGGTCGAGTTCCTACGAGCAGTACTTC. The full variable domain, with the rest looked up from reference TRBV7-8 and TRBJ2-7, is GAGVSQSPRYKVAKRGQDVALRCDPISGHVSLFWYQQALGQGPEFLTYFQNEAQLDKSGLPSDRFFAERPEGSVSTLKIQRTQQEDSAVYLCASSPGSSSYEQYFGPGTRLTVT.

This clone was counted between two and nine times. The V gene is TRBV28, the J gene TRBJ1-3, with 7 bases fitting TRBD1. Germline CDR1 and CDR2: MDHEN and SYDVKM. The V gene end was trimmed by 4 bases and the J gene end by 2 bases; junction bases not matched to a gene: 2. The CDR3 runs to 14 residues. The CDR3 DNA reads TGTGCCAGCAGTTCGACAGGGACTGGAAACACCATATATTTT. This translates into CASSSTGTGNTIYF. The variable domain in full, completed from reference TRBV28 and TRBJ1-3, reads DVKVTQSSRYLVKRTGEKVFLECVQDMDHENMFWYRQDPGLGLRLIYFSYDVKMKEKGDIPEGYSVSREKKERFSLILESASTNQTSMYLCASSSTGTGNTIYFGEGSWLTVV.

This CDR3 reads CASTSLDGEKLFF. In DNA, the CDR3 is TGTGCCAGTACCTCTTTGGACGGTGAAAAACTGTTTTTT. The chain uses TRBV19 and TRBJ1-4; D ambiguous. CDR3 length: 13 amino acids. CDR1 LNHDA and CDR2 SQIVND come from the germline V gene (reference sequence). V was cut by 7 bases and J by 7 bases, with 13 bases left in between.

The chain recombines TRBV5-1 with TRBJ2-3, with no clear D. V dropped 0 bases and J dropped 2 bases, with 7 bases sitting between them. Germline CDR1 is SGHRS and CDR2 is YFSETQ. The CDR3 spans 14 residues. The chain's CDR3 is CASSLDSPTDTQYF. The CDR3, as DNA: TGCGCCAGCAGCTTGGACAGCCCCACAGATACGCAGTATTTT.

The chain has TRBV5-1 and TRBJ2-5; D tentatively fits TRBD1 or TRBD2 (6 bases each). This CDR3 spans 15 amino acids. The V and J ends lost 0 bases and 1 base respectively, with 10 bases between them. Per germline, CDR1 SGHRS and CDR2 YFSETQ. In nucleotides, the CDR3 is TGCGCCAGCAGCTTGGGTAGGGGGGCCCAAGAGACCCAGTACTTC. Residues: CASSLGRGAQETQYF.

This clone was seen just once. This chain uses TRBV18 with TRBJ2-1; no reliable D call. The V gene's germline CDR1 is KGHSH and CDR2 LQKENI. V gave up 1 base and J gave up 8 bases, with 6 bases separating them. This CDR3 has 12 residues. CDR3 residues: CASSPQVDEQFF. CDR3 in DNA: TGTGCCAGCTCACCACAGGTCGATGAGCAGTTCTTC.

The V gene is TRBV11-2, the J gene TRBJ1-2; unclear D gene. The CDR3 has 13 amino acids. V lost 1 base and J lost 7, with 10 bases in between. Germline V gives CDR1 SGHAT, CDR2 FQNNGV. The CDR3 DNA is TGTGCCAGCAGCTTAGGCCACGAAAGTGGCTACACCTTC. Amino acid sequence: CASSLGHESGYTF.

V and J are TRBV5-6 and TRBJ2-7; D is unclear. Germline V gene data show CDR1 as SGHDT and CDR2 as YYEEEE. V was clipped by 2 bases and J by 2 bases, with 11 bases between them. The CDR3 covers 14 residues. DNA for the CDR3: TGTGCCAGCAGCTTTTTAGGAAATCCCTACGAGCAGTACTTC. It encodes CASSFLGNPYEQYF.

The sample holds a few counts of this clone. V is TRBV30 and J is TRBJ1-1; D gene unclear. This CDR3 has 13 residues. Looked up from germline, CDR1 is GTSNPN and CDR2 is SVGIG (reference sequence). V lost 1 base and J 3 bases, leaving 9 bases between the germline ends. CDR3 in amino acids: CAWSGVGDTEAFF. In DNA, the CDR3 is TGTGCCTGGAGTGGGGTCGGGGACACTGAAGCTTTCTTT.

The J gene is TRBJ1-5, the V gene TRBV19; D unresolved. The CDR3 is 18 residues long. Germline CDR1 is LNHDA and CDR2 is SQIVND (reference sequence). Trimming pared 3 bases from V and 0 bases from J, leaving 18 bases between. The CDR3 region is CASSIGRKARISNQPQHF. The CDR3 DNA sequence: TGTGCCAGTAGTATTGGCCGTAAGGCTCGGATTAGCAATCAGCCCCAGCATTTT. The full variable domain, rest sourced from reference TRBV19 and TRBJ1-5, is DGGITQSPKYLFRKEGQNVTLSCEQNLNHDAMYWYRQDPGQGLRLIYYSQIVNDFQKGDIAEGYSVSREKKESFPLTVTSAQKNPTAFYLCASSIGRKARISNQPQHFGDGTRLSIL.

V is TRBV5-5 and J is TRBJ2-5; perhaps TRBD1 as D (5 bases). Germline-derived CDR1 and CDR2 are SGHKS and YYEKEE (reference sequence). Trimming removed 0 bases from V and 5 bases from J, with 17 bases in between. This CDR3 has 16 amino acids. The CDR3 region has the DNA TGTGCCAGCAGCTTGGGCGGAACCAGGGCAATGGAGACCCAGTACTTC. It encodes CASSLGGTRAMETQYF. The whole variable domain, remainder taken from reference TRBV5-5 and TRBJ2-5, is DAGVTQSPTHLIKTRGQQVTLRCSPISGHKSVSWYQQVLGQGPQFIFQYYEKEERGRGNFPDRFSARQFPNYSSELNVNALLLGDSALYLCASSLGGTRAMETQYFGPGTRLLVL.

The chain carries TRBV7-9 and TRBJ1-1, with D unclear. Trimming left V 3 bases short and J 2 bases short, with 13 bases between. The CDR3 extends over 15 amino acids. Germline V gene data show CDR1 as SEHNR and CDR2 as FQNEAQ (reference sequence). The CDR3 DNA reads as TGTGCCAGCAGCTTCCTCTGGACGGAAAACACTGAAGCTTTCTTT. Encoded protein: CASSFLWTENTEAFF.

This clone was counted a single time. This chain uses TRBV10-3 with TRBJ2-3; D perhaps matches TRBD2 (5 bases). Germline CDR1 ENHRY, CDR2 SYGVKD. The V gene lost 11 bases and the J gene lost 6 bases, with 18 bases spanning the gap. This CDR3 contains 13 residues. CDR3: CAVLASRYDTQYF. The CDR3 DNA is TGTGCCGTCTTAGCGTCCCGATACGATACGCAGTATTTT.

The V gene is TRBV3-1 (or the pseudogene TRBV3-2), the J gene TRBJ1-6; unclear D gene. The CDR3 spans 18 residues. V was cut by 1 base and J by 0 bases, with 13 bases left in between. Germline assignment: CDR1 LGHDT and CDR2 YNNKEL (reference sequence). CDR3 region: CASSQVAFGFSYNSPLHF. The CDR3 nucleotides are TGTGCCAGCAGCCAAGTGGCATTTGGGTTCTCCTATAATTCACCCCTCCACTTT.

DNA for the CDR3: TGTGCCAGCAGTTTCAGACAGGTCAATCAGCCCCAGCATTTT. This codes for CASSFRQVNQPQHF. The V and J genes are TRBV2 and TRBJ1-5; perhaps TRBD1 as D (6 bases). This CDR3 has 14 residues. Trimming shortened V by 5 bases and J by 3 bases, and 11 bases separated the two germline ends. Looked up from germline, CDR1 is SNHLY and CDR2 is FYNNEI.

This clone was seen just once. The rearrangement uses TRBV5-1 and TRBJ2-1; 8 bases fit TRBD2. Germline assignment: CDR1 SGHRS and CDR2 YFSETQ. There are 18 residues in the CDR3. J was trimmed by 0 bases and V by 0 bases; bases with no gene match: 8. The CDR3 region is CASSLGASGHSSYNEQFF. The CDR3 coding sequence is TGCGCCAGCAGCTTGGGGGCTAGCGGGCATAGCTCCTACAATGAGCAGTTCTTC. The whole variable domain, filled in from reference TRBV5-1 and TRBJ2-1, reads KAGVTQTPRYLIKTRGQQVTLSCSPISGHRSVSWYQQTPGQGLQFLFEYFSETQRNKGNFPGRFSGRQFSNSRSEMNVSTLELGDSALYLCASSLGASGHSSYNEQFFGPGTRLTVL.

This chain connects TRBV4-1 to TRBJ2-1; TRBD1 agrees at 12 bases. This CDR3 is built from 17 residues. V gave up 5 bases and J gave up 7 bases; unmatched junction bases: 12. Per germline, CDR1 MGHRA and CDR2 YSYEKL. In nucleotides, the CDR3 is TGCGCCAGCAGCTATTCCGGGACAGGGGGCGCTCGGAATGAGCAGTTCTTC. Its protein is CASSYSGTGGARNEQFF.

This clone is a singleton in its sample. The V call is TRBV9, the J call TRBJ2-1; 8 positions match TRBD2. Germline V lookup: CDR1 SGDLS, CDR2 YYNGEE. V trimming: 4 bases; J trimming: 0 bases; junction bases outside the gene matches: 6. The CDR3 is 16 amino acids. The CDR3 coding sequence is TGTGCCAGCAGCCCGACCGGGACTAGCTCCTACAATGAGCAGTTCTTC. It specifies CASSPTGTSSYNEQFF.

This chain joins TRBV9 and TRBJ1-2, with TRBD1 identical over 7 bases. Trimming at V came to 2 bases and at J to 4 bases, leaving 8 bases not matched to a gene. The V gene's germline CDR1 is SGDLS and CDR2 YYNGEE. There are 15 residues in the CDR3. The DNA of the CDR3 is TGTGCCAGCAGCGTTGGACAGGAAGTAGTCTATGGCTACACCTTC. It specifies CASSVGQEVVYGYTF.

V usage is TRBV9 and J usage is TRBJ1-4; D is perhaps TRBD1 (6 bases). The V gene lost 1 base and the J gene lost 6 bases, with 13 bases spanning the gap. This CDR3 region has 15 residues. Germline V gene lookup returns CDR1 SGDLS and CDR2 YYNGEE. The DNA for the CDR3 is TGTGCCAGCAGCGTAACAGGGAGGAGGGATGAAAAACTGTTTTTT. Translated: CASSVTGRRDEKLFF.

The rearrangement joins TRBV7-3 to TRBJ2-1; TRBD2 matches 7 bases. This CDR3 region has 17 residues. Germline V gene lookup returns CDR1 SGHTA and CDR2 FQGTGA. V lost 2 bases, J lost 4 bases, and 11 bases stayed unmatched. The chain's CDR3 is CASSLAEASGGYNEQFF. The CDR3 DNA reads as TGTGCCAGCAGCTTAGCAGAGGCTAGCGGCGGTTACAATGAGCAGTTCTTC.

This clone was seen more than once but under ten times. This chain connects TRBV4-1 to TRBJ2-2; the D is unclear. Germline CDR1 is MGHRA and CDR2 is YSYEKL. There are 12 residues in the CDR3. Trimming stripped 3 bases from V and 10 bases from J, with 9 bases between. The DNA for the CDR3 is TGCGCCAGCAGCCAGTTAGATTCGGAGCTGTTTTTT. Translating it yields CASSQLDSELFF.

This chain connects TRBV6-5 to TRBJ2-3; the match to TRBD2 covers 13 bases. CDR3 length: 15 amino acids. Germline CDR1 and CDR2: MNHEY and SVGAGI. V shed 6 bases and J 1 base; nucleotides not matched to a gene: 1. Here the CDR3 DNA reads TGTGCCAGCAGCGGACTAGCGGGGGGCACAGATACGCAGTATTTT. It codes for CASSGLAGGTDTQYF.